The T cell receptor beta chain described here comes from a study of blood T cell repertoires in COVID-19 (dated by TCRdb to the early 2020s). As for the study more broadly: The collaborator samples originated in the United States, Italy and Spain and spanned the acute and convalescent phases of COVID-19. The prospective study material was composed of cDNA or gDNA derived from T cells, B-cell-depleted T cells, or PBMCs. Subjects who had been exposed to COVID-19, were actively infected with it, or had recovered from it provided the deeply sampled blood TCRbeta repertoires that made up the dataset. The repertoires were released in a freely available public database meant as a resource for research on the immune response to SARS-CoV-2. Samples came from the ongoing ImmuneRACE study (first 160 participants) plus 1,254 subjects from 6 global collaborators. Sample metadata almost always included a de-identified subject ID, COVID-19 status, age in years and sex. Where HLA class I and class II types were available, the types were taken from metadata supplied by the sample provider, not from assay-based typing.

In the case of this clone: Its cognate antigen has yet to be identified. There are no base qualities to consult, and no much larger clone falls within one base.

Collaborating institutions collected whole blood in K2EDTA tubes following their own protocols. For TCRbeta analysis, collaborators shipped samples in one of three forms: frozen whole blood, isolated PBMCs, or DNA extracted from either of those sample types. Findings and caveats that apply to the study as a whole: The quantity of clinical and demographic metadata differed by source and by participant and was supplied without curation.

TCRbeta CDR3 regions were amplified from genomic DNA using the immunoSEQ Assay, a bias-controlled multiplex PCR. Regarding the original processing steps: The number of nucleated cells in each sample was estimated by amplification of reference gene primers within the assay. To quantify the absolute abundance of each unique TCRbeta CDR3 rearrangement, sequence reads were collapsed and filtered. For each sample, productive Simpson clonality was calculated by taking the square root of Simpson's diversity index across productive rearrangements. TCRdb took this table from immuneACCESS and kept in-frame rearrangements with V and J called. Such tables lack part of the clones; where checked against another copy, unresolved V genes explain under half of the gap, and the rest is unexplained. The V and J calls and clone size are taken from that table; D and trimming were inferred from the DNA. The sample table lists 110,000 or so clones, about four fifths of them with a count of one. The top ten constitute approximately 15% of the sample.

The CDR3 runs 15 amino acids, cysteine and phenylalanine included. Of the read, only the CDR3 DNA is kept; its 45 bases are in frame from base 1. Looking up the germline V gene yields CDR1 SGHRS and CDR2 YFSETQ. At the junction V is shortened by 4 bases and J by 0 bases, with 11 bases in between. The TCR sequence derives from a woman aged 80 or older with acute or convalescent COVID-19. The chain is encoded by TRBV5-1 joined to TRBJ2-1; perhaps TRBD2 is the D gene, with 6 bases matching. The sample comprised peripheral blood. The encoded CDR3 is CASSLDYTSYNEQFF. The DNA sequence reads TGCGCCAGCAGCCTGGACTACACCTCCTACAATGAGCAGTTCTTC.